A single sample is the source of the 15 T cell receptor beta chains below, sequenced in a study of blood T cell repertoires in COVID-19. Method: immunoSEQ multiplex PCR; TCRdb's copy keeps in-frame clones and lacks some. Of approximately 150,000 clones in the sample, 80% to 90% were seen once. Source material: PBMCs or T cells enriched from blood (not recorded which). The receptor source for this set is a woman between 50 and 59 years old who had recovered from COVID-19.

This chain links TRBV5-1 with TRBJ1-1; maybe TRBD1 (6 bases). The germline CDR1 and CDR2 sequences are SGHRS and YFSETQ. The CDR3 is 13 amino acids. Deletions cut 4 bases from V and 1 base from J, with 8 bases between. The CDR3 spells CASSQDRNTEAFF. The CDR3 DNA reads TGCGCCAGCAGCCAGGACAGGAACACTGAAGCTTTCTTT.

Only a few counts were recorded for this clone. At the DNA level, this CDR3 is encoded by other sequences in the same sample as well. The rearrangement joins TRBV19 to TRBJ2-7; 10 bases align to TRBD2. The CDR3 is 15 amino acids. CDR1 is LNHDA and CDR2 is SQIVND in the germline V gene (reference sequence). The V segment lost 6 bases and the J segment 0 bases; nucleotides outside the gene matches: 5. CDR3: CASSLTSGSSYEQYF. CDR3 DNA: TGTGCCAGTAGCCTGACTAGCGGGTCCTCCTACGAGCAGTACTTC.

The chain joins TRBV7-2 to TRBJ1-2; D may be TRBD1 (5 bases). The CDR3 length is 13 residues. Germline CDR1 SGHTA, CDR2 FQGNSA. Between the trimmed V and J ends, which lost 3 bases and 6 bases, there was a span of 11 bases. CDR3 region: CASSFRVSDGYTF. In DNA, the CDR3 is TGTGCCAGCAGCTTCAGGGTCTCGGATGGCTACACCTTC.

The chain links TRBV19 to TRBJ2-7; 8 nucleotides line up with TRBD1. Trimming cost V 7 bases and J 2 bases; bases outside gene matches: 7. The CDR3 length is 14 residues. Germline CDR1 reads LNHDA; CDR2 reads SQIVND (reference sequence). CDR3 region: CASTWDRTPYEQYF. The CDR3 region has the DNA TGTGCCAGTACCTGGGACAGGACACCCTACGAGCAGTACTTC.

This chain uses TRBV28 with TRBJ2-7; 12 bases are shared with TRBD2. The CDR3 covers 16 residues. Germline V lookup: CDR1 MDHEN, CDR2 SYDVKM. The junction had 10 bases not matched to a gene; V was cut back by 8 bases and J by 2 bases. The CDR3 nucleotides are TGTGCCAGCGGTCGGCCAGCTAGCGGGAGGGCCTACGAGCAGTACTTC. Its protein product is CASGRPASGRAYEQYF.

The chain carries TRBV27 and TRBJ1-1; 7 nucleotides match TRBD1. V lost 6 bases, J lost 4 bases, and 8 bases stayed unmatched. Per germline, CDR1 MNHEY and CDR2 SMNVEV (reference sequence). The CDR3 has 14 amino acids. The CDR3 spells CASSDTGAGTEAFF. The CDR3 nucleotides are TGTGCCAGCAGCGATACAGGGGCGGGCACTGAAGCTTTCTTT.

The chain uses TRBV2 and TRBJ2-2; TRBD1 agrees at 7 bases. This CDR3 is 15 amino acids long. Trimming at V came to 4 bases and at J to 1 base, leaving 3 bases not matched to a gene. The germline CDR1 and CDR2 sequences are SNHLY and FYNNEI. CDR3 sequence reads: CASSGTGENTGELFF. In nucleotides, the CDR3 is TGTGCCAGCAGTGGAACAGGGGAGAACACCGGGGAGCTGTTTTTT.

This chain links TRBV28 with TRBJ2-7, with a tentative D call TRBD2 (6 bases). The CDR3 extends over 14 amino acids. Germline CDR1 MDHEN, CDR2 SYDVKM. The V end lost 5 bases, the J end lost 7 bases, and 18 bases lay between the germline ends. The CDR3 is CASSTGTQKREQYF. The CDR3 DNA sequence: TGTGCCAGCAGTACCGGGACTCAAAAACGGGAGCAGTACTTC.

This clone was seen a few times. V usage is TRBV7-9 and J usage is TRBJ2-3; tentative D call: TRBD1 (5 bases). Germline V gene data show CDR1 as SEHNR and CDR2 as FQNEAQ (reference sequence). V was shortened by 1 base and J by 3 bases, with 11 bases between the two germline ends. There are 15 residues in the CDR3. CDR3 loop: CASSLDSGKTDTQYF. The CDR3 bases are TGTGCCAGCAGCTTAGATTCAGGGAAGACAGATACGCAGTATTTT. The variable domain in full, completed from reference TRBV7-9 and TRBJ2-3, reads DTGVSQNPRHKITKRGQNVTFRCDPISEHNRLYWYRQTLGQGPEFLTYFQNEAQLEKSRLLSDRFSAERPKGSFSTLEIQRTEQGDSAMYLCASSLDSGKTDTQYFGPGTRLTVL.

The rearrangement joins TRBV5-5 to TRBJ2-7; D is unclear. Germline CDR1 and CDR2: SGHKS and YYEKEE (reference sequence). Trimming removed 4 bases from V and 5 bases from J, with 10 bases in between. The CDR3 covers 12 residues. CDR3 sequence reads: CASSRSQDEQYF. CDR3 nucleotides: TGTGCCAGCAGCCGTTCCCAGGACGAGCAGTACTTC.

This chain links TRBV4-3 with TRBJ1-2; D is unresolved. The CDR3 contains 15 residues. The germline gives CDR1 LGHNA, CDR2 YSLEER. V was pared by 1 base and J by 0 bases, with 9 bases between. The CDR3 DNA reads as TGCGCCAGCAGCCAAGTTGGAGAAACTAACTATGGCTACACCTTC. Its translation: CASSQVGETNYGYTF.

The rearrangement uses TRBV11-2 and TRBJ2-1, with 7 bases fitting TRBD2. CDR3 size: 14 residues. With 3 bases clipped from V and 4 bases from J, the junction kept 3 bases outside the gene matches. Germline CDR1 SGHAT, CDR2 FQNNGV. The CDR3 here is CASSLAGEYNEQFF. CDR3 nucleotides: TGTGCCAGCAGCTTGGCGGGGGAGTACAATGAGCAGTTCTTC. The full variable domain, rest sourced from reference TRBV11-2 and TRBJ2-1, is EAGVAQSPRYKIIEKRQSVAFWCNPISGHATLYWYQQILGQGPKLLIQFQNNGVVDDSQLPKDRFSAERLKGVDSTLKIQPAKLEDSAVYLCASSLAGEYNEQFFGPGTRLTVL.

The chain carries TRBV20-1 and TRBJ2-7; 10 bases map to TRBD2. V lost 3 bases, J lost 4 bases, and 9 bases stayed unmatched. The CDR3 loop spans 15 amino acids. The germline CDR1 and CDR2 sequences are DFQATT and SNEGSKA (reference sequence). The CDR3 reads CSASDSASGSYEQYF. CDR3 bases: TGCAGTGCTAGTGATTCGGCTAGCGGGAGTTACGAGCAGTACTTC.

The V call is TRBV6-5, the J call TRBJ1-1, with D uncertain. The CDR3 extends over 13 amino acids. Per the germline V gene, CDR1 is MNHEY and CDR2 is SVGAGI. V was trimmed by 1 base and J by 7 bases, leaving 10 bases between them. The chain's CDR3 is CASSYLGGIEAFF. The CDR3 nucleotides read TGTGCCAGCAGTTACTTAGGCGGAATTGAAGCTTTCTTT.

V and J are TRBV11-2 and TRBJ2-7; D possibly corresponds to TRBD1 (5 bases). V was shortened by 3 bases and J by 4 bases, with 19 bases between the two germline ends. Germline V gene lookup returns CDR1 SGHAT and CDR2 FQNNGV. The CDR3 length is 16 residues. The CDR3 loop is CASSFRGLGSTYEQYF. The CDR3 coding sequence is TGTGCCAGCAGCTTTAGGGGTCTGGGGTCGACTTACGAGCAGTACTTC.